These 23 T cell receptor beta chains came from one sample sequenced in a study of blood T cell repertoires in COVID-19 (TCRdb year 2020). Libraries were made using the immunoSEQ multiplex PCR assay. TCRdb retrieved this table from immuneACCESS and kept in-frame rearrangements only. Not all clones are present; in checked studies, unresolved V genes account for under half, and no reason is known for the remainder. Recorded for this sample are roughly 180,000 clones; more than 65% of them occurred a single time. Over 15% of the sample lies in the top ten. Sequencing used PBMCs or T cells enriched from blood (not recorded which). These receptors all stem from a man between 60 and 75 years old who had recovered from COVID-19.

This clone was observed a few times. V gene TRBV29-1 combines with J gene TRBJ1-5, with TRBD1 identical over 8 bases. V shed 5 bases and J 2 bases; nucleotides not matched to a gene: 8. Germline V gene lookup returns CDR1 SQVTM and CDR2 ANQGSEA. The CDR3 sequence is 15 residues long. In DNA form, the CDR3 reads TGCAGCGTTAGGACAGGGATCGGGGGCAATCAGCCCCAGCATTTT. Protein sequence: CSVRTGIGGNQPQHF.

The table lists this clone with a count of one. The CDR3 spells CASSLVTGSGGEQYF. Here the CDR3 DNA reads TGTGCCAGCAGCCTTGTGACCGGCTCCGGAGGCGAGCAGTACTTC. The chain has TRBV3-1 (or the pseudogene TRBV3-2) and TRBJ2-7; a possible D gene is TRBD2 (5 bases). The V gene's germline CDR1 is LGHDT and CDR2 YNNKEL (reference sequence). The CDR3 covers 15 residues. Trimming pared 4 bases from V and 6 bases from J, leaving 19 bases between.

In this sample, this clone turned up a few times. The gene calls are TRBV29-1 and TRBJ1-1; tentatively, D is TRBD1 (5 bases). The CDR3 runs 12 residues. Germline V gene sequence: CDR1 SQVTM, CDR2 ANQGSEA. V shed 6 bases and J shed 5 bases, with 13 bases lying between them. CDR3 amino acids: CSVNHGGTEAFF. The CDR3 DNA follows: TGCAGCGTCAATCACGGGGGTACTGAAGCTTTCTTT.

In DNA form, the CDR3 reads TGTGCCAGCTCGACAGCAGAAGTCGGTGGCTACACCTTC. It is translated as CASSTAEVGGYTF. The rearrangement links TRBV2 to TRBJ1-2, with a possible D match to TRBD1 (5 bases). Germline V lookup: CDR1 SNHLY, CDR2 FYNNEI. The CDR3 runs to 13 residues. Trimming took 8 bases from V and 7 from J, leaving 17 bases between them.

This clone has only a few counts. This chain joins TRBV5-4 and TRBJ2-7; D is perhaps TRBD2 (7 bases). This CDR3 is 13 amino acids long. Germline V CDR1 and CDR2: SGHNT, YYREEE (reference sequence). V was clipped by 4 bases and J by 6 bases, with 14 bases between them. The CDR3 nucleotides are TGTGCCAGCAGCCAACCTGGGGGGGCCGAGCAGTACTTC. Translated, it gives CASSQPGGAEQYF.

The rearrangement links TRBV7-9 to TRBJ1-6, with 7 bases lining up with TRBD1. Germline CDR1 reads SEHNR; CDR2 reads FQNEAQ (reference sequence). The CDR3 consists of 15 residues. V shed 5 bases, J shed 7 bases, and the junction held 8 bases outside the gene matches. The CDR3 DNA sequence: TGTGCCAGCAGCCCCGTGGGACAGCTAAATTCACCCCTCCACTTT. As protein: CASSPVGQLNSPLHF.

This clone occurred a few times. This CDR3 is CASSTATGGTPQHF. DNA for the CDR3: TGTGCCAGTAGTACCGCCACGGGGGGAACGCCCCAGCATTTT. The V call is TRBV19, the J call TRBJ1-5; TRBD1 might be the D (5 bases). In germline, CDR1 is LNHDA, CDR2 SQIVND (reference sequence). The V end was cut by 4 bases, the J end by 9 bases, with 16 bases between. This CDR3 is 14 amino acids long.

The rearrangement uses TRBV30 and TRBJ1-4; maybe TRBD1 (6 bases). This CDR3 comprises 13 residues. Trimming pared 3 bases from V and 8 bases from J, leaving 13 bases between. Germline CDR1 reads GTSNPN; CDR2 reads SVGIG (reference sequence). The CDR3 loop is CAWRGQHEEKLFF. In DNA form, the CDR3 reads TGTGCCTGGAGAGGACAGCATGAGGAAAAACTGTTTTTT.

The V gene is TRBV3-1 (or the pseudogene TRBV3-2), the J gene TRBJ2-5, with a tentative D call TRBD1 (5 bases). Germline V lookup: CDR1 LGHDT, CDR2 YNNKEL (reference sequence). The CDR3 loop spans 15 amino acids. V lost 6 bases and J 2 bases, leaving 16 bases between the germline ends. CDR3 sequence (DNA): TGTGCCAGCAGAACTTATCACAGGCCTCAAGAGACCCAGTACTTC. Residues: CASRTYHRPQETQYF.

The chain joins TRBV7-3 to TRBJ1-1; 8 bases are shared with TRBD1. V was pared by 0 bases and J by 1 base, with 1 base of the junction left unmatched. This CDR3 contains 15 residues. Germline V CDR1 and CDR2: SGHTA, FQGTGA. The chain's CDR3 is CASSLTGTGNTEAFF. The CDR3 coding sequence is TGTGCCAGCAGCTTAACCGGGACAGGGAACACTGAAGCTTTCTTT.

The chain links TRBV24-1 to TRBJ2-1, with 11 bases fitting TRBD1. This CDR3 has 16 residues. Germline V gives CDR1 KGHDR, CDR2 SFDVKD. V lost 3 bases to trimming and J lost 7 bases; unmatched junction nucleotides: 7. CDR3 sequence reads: CATSDPGTGGWNEQFF. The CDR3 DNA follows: TGTGCCACCAGTGATCCCGGGACAGGGGGTTGGAATGAGCAGTTCTTC.

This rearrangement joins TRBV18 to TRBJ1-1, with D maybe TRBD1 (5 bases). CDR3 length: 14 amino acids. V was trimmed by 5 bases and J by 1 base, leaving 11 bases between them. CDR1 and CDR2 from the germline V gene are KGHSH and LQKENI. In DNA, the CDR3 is TGTGCCAGCTCAGCAGGGTTTCGGAACACTGAAGCTTTCTTT. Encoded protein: CASSAGFRNTEAFF.

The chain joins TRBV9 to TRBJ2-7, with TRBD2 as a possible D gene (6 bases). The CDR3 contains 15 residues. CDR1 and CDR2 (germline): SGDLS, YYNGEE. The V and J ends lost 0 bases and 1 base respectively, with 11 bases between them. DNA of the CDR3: TGTGCCAGCAGCGTAGCTGGGGACTGGTCCTACGAGCAGTACTTC. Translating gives CASSVAGDWSYEQYF. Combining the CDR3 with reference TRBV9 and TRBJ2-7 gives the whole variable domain DSGVTQTPKHLITATGQRVTLRCSPRSGDLSVYWYQQSLDQGLQFLIQYYNGEERAKGNILERFSAQQFPDLHSELNLSSLELGDSALYFCASSVAGDWSYEQYFGPGTRLTVT.

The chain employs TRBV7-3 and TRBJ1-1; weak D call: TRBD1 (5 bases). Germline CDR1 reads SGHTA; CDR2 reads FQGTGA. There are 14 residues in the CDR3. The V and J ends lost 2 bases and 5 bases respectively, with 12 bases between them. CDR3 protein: CASSLQGRGTEAFF. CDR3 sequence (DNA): TGTGCCAGCAGCTTACAGGGAAGGGGTACTGAAGCTTTCTTT.

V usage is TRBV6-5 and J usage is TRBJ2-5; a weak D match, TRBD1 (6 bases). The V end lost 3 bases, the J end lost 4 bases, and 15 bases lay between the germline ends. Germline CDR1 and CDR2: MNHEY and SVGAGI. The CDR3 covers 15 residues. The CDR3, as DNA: TGTGCCAGCAGTTATCACCAATCAGGGGTAGAGACCCAGTACTTC. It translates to CASSYHQSGVETQYF.

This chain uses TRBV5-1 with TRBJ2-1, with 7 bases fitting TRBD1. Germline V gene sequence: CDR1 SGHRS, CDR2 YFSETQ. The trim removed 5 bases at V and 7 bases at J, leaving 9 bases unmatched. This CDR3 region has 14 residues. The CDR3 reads CASRETGSPNEQFF. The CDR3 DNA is TGCGCCAGCAGGGAGACAGGGTCCCCTAATGAGCAGTTCTTC.

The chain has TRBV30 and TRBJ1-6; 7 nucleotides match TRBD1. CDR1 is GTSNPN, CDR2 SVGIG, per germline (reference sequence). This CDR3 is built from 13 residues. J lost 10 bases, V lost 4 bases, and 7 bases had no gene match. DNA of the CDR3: TGTGCCTGGAATAACAGGGGATCCTCACCCCTCCACTTT. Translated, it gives CAWNNRGSSPLHF. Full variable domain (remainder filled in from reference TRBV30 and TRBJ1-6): SQTIHQWPATLVQPVGSPLSLECTVEGTSNPNLYWYRQAAGRGLQLLFYSVGIGQISSEVPQNLSASRPQDRQFILSSKKLLLSDSGFYLCAWNNRGSSPLHFGNGTRLTVT.

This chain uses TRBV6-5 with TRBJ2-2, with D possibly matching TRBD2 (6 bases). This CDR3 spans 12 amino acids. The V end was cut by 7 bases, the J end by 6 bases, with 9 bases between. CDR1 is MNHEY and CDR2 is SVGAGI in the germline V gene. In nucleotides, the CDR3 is TGTGCCAGCAAGCCGGGGGCCGGGGAGCTGTTTTTT. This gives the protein CASKPGAGELFF.

The CDR3 spells CASSPLDRRGNTIYF. The CDR3 DNA reads TGTGCCAGCAGCCCTTTGGACAGGAGGGGAAACACCATATATTTT. V usage is TRBV3-1 (or the pseudogene TRBV3-2) and J usage is TRBJ1-3; 7 bases match TRBD1. This CDR3 region has 15 residues. Germline values: CDR1 LGHDT, CDR2 YNNKEL (reference sequence). J gave up 4 bases and V 4 bases, and 7 bases lay outside the gene matches.

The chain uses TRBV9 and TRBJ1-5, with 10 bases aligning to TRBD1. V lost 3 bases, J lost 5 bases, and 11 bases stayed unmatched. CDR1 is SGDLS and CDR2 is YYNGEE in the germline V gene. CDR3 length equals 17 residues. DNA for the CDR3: TGTGCCAGCAGCGACCGACCCGGGACAGGGGCCGATCAGCCCCAGCATTTT. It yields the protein CASSDRPGTGADQPQHF.

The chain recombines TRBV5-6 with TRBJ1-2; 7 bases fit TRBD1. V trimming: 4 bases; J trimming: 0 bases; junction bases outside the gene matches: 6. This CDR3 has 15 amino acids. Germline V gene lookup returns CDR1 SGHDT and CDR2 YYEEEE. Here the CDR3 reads CASSVGTVANYGYTF. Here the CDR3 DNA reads TGTGCCAGCAGCGTTGGGACAGTAGCTAACTATGGCTACACCTTC.

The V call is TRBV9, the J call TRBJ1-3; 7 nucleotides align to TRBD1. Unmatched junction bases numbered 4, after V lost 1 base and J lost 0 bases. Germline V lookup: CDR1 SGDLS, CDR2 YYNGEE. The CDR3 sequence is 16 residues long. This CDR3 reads CASSVSTGTSGNTIYF. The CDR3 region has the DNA TGTGCCAGCAGCGTATCGACAGGGACCTCTGGAAACACCATATATTTT.

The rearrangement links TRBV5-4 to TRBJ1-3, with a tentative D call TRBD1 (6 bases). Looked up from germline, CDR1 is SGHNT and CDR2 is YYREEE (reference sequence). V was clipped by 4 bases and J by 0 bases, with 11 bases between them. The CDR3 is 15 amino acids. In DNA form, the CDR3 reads TGTGCCAGCAGCATACAGGGATTCTCTGGAAACACCATATATTTT. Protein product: CASSIQGFSGNTIYF. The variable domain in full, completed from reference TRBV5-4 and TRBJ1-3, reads ETGVTQSPTHLIKTRGQQVTLRCSSQSGHNTVSWYQQALGQGPQFIFQYYREEENGRGNFPPRFSGLQFPNYSSELNVNALELDDSALYLCASSIQGFSGNTIYFGEGSWLTVV.